This TCR beta chain was sequenced for a study of T cells in Graves' hyperthyroidism and ophthalmopathy. Study conclusions and caveats: Blood held most thyroid clonotypes expanded above 0.001 frequency.

TCR beta CDR3 region amplification was performed from RNA transcripts. Primed by the HTBI set, a first-round RT-PCR was run on the TCR CDR3. In TCRdb, the multiplex PCR reads were re-called with MiXCR into one record per CDR3 protein. The table lists approximately 700,000 distinct CDR3 sequences, 16% of them singletons. An absence of ophthalmopathy progression within 18 months meant stable Graves' hyperthyroidism. Patients aged 18 to 65 with hyperthyroidism were newly diagnosed, with duration under 2 months. The study left out patients who had uncontrolled infection, other autoimmune disease, pregnancy or lactation. Trimming stripped 0 bases from V and 3 bases from J, with 9 bases between. The CDR3 has 14 residues. CDR1 is LGHNA and CDR2 is YNFKEQ in the germline V gene. Comment on this clonotype: Its antigen is undetermined.

Input material: blood. The TCR sequence derives from a man aged 18 to 30 with Graves' hyperthyroidism. V and J are TRBV4-2 and TRBJ2-7, with D maybe TRBD1 (6 bases). The CDR3 loop reads CASSQDGQSYEQYF. The CDR3 DNA is TGTGCCAGCAGCCAAGACGGACAGAGCTACGAGCAGTACTTC.